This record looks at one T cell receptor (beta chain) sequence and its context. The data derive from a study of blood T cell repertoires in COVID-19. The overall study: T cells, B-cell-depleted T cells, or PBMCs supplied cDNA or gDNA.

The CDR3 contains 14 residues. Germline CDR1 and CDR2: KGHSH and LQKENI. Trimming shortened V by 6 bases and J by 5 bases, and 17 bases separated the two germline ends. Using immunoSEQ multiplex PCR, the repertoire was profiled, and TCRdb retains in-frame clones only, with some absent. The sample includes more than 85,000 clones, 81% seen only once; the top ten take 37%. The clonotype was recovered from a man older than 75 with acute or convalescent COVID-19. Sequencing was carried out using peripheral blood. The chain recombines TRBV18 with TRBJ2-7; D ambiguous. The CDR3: CASSSGVWMDEQYF. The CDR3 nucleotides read TGTGCCAGCTCGTCGGGTGTCTGGATGGACGAGCAGTACTTC.